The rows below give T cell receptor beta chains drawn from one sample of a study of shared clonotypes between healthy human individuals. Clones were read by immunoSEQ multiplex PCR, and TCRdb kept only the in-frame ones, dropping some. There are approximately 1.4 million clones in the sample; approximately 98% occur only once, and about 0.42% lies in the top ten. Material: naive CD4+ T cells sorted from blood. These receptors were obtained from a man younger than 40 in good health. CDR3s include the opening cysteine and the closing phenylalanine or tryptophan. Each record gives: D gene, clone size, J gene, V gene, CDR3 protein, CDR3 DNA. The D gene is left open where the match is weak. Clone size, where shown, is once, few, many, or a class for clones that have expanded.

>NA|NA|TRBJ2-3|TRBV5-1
CASSLDRSTDTQYF
TGCGCCAGCAGCTTGGACAGGAGCACAGATACGCAGTATTTT
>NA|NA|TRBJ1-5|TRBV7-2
CASSLAGRGRFDQPQHF
TGTGCCAGCAGCTTAGCGGGTCGGGGACGTTTCGATCAGCCCCAGCATTTT
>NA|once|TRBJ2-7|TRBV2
CASIVVVGEQYF
TGTGCCAGCATAGTAGTCGTTGGGGAGCAGTACTTC
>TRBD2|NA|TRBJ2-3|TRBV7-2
CASSSPPVAGVTDTQYF
TGTGCCAGCAGCTCCCCCCCTGTAGCGGGAGTAACAGATACGCAGTATTTT
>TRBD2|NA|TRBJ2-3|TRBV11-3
CASSFRAPGLGVKDTQYF
TGTGCCAGCAGCTTCCGCGCTCCGGGACTAGGTGTTAAAGATACGCAGTATTTT
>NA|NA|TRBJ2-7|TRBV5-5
CASSLNVFADYYEQYF
TGTGCCAGCAGCCTCAATGTTTTCGCAGATTACTACGAGCAGTACTTC
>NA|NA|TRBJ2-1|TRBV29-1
CSVEGQATISAEQFF
TGCAGCGTTGAAGGGCAGGCGACGATCTCCGCTGAGCAGTTCTTC
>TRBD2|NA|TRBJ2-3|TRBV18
CASSALSSGTTDTQYF
TGTGCCAGCTCAGCCCTGAGTAGCGGGACCACAGATACGCAGTATTTT
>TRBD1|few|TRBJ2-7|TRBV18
CASSPTGGYEQYF
TGTGCCAGCTCACCAACAGGGGGCTACGAGCAGTACTTC
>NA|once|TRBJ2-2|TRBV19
CASSQRTTNTGELFF
TGTGCCAGTAGTCAGAGGACAACGAACACCGGGGAGCTGTTTTTT
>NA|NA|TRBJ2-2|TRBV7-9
CASSLERGELFF
TGTGCCAGCAGCTTAGAACGAGGGGAGCTGTTTTTT
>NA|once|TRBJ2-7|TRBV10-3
CAISELYEQYF
TGTGCCATCAGTGAGCTCTACGAGCAGTACTTC
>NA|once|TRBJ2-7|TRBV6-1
CASSRDRSEQYF
TGTGCCAGCAGTAGAGACCGTTCCGAGCAGTACTTC
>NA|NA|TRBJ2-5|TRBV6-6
CASALPRETQYF
TGTGCCAGCGCACTGCCCCGGGAGACCCAGTACTTC
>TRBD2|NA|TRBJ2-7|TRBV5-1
CASSDAKGLAGYEQYF
TGCGCCAGCAGCGATGCGAAGGGACTAGCAGGCTACGAGCAGTACTTC
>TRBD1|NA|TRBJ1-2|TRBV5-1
CASSLDGRGTSYGYTF
TGCGCCAGCAGCTTGGATGGCAGGGGGACCTCCTATGGCTACACCTTC
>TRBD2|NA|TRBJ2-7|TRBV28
CASSLAGGSSYEQYF
TGTGCCAGCAGTCTAGCGGGAGGAAGCTCCTACGAGCAGTACTTC
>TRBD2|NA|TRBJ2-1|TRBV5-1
CASSSQGPTGTSGTSYNEQFF
TGCGCCAGCAGCTCACAGGGACCAACCGGGACTAGCGGGACCTCCTACAATGAGCAGTTCTTC
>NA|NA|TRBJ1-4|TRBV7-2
CASSPQPHRGSEKLFF
TGTGCCAGCAGCCCTCAACCCCACCGTGGGAGCGAAAAACTGTTTTTT
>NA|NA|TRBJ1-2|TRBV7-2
CASSPPPVTTNYGYTF
TGTGCCAGCAGCCCCCCTCCCGTCACAACGAACTATGGCTACACCTTC
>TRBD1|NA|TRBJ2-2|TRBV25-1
CASSGGQGYTGELFF
TGTGCCAGCAGTGGGGGACAGGGATACACCGGGGAGCTGTTTTTT
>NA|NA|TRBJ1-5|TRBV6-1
CASSERRGLHQPQHF
TGTGCCAGCAGTGAAAGGAGGGGCCTACATCAGCCCCAGCATTTT
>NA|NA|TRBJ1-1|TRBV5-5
CASSSYTEAFF
TGTGCCAGCAGCTCTTACACTGAAGCTTTCTTT
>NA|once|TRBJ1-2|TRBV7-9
CASSSSGRALANYGYTF
TGTGCCAGCAGCTCCTCCGGAAGGGCACTAGCTAACTATGGCTACACCTTC
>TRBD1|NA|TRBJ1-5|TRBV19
CASRTGGGIQPQHF
TGTGCCAGCAGGACAGGGGGCGGCATTCAGCCCCAGCATTTT
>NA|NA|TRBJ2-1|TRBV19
CASKRTPHYNEQFF
TGTGCCAGCAAAAGGACTCCCCACTACAATGAGCAGTTCTTC
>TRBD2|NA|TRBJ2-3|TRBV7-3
CASSLGLAGGTDTQYF
TGTGCCAGCAGCTTGGGACTAGCGGGAGGCACAGATACGCAGTATTTT
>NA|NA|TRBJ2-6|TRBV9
CASSAGLAGPSGANVLTF
TGTGCCAGCAGTGCTGGACTGGCGGGCCCCTCTGGGGCCAACGTCCTGACTTTC
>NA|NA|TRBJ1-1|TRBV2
CASPREQGTEAFF
TGTGCCAGTCCCCGGGAGCAAGGGACTGAAGCTTTCTTT
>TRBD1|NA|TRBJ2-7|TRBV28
CASSLVLLGGVDYEQYF
TGTGCCAGCAGTTTAGTACTTTTAGGGGGCGTTGACTACGAGCAGTACTTC
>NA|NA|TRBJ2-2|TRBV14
CASSQLVSGGELFF
TGTGCCAGCAGCCAACTGGTTAGTGGCGGGGAGCTGTTTTTT
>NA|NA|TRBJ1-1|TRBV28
CASSLWGARTEAFF
TGTGCCAGCAGTTTATGGGGGGCGCGGACTGAAGCTTTCTTT
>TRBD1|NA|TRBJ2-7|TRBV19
CASSIGDRGPYEQYF
TGTGCCAGTAGCATAGGAGACAGGGGGCCCTACGAGCAGTACTTC
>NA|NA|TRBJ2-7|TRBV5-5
CASSGLETYEQYF
TGTGCCAGCAGCGGATTGGAGACCTACGAGCAGTACTTC
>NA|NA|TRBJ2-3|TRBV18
CASSPLVVNGPTDTQYF
TGTGCCAGCTCACCACTGGTGGTTAACGGACCCACAGATACGCAGTATTTT
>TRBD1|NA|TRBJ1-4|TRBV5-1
CASSLGVDRGEKLFF
TGCGCCAGCAGCTTGGGTGTGGACAGGGGTGAAAAACTGTTTTTT
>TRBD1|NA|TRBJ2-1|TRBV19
CASSIDAGGAGIFEQFF
TGTGCCAGTAGTATAGACGCAGGGGGCGCCGGGATCTTCGAGCAGTTCTTC
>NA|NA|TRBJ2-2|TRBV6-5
CASSYFPNTGELFF
TGTGCCAGCAGTTACTTTCCGAACACCGGGGAGCTGTTTTTT
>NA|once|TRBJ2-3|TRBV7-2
CASSPTSTDTQYF
TGTGCCAGCAGCCCCACTAGCACAGATACGCAGTATTTT